This TCR beta chain comes out of a study of control samples from healthy donors and cancer patients. Measured with immunoSEQ multiplex PCR; TCRdb has only the in-frame clones, and not every one. The sample carries over 200,000 clones, 82% recorded once. This clonotype was obtained from a woman in her sixties with lung cancer. Source material: PBMCs.

CDR3 amino acids: CASSFDRGTYNEQFF. The CDR3 DNA reads as TGTGCCAGCAGCTTCGACAGGGGGACATACAATGAGCAGTTCTTC. The rearrangement uses TRBV7-2 and TRBJ2-1, with 9 bases aligning to TRBD1. Germline V gene sequence: CDR1 SGHTA, CDR2 FQGNSA. The CDR3 contains 15 residues. The V gene end was trimmed by 3 bases and the J gene end by 4 bases; junction bases not matched to a gene: 4.